Below, 32 T cell receptor beta chains from the same sample are listed, as sequenced in a study of breast tumors, draining lymph nodes, adjacent tissues. Breast cancer patients provided tissue from their axillary draining lymph nodes. TCRdb itself ran the multiplex PCR reads through MiXCR, one entry per CDR3 protein. The sample yields approximately 210,000 distinct CDR3 sequences, under 35% seen once. Sequencing was done on a sample of axillary lymph node tissue. These receptors came from a female donor with breast cancer. Some clones in this sample may be carry-over from other donors' samples.

Of note for this clonotype: This may be a read error: a much more frequent sequence differs by one nucleotide. J is TRBJ2-7 and V is TRBV5-1; D is perhaps TRBD1 (6 bases). CDR1 and CDR2 (germline): SGHRS, YFSETQ. CDR3 length: 13 amino acids. As DNA, the CDR3 is TGCGCCAGCAGTAGGGGGTACTCCTACGACCAGTACTTC. Its protein product is CASSRGYSYDQYF.

V gene TRBV5-1 combines with J gene TRBJ1-2, with no clear D. The CDR3 loop spans 14 amino acids. V lost 0 bases and J 2 bases, leaving 8 bases between the germline ends. Germline loops: CDR1 SGHRS, CDR2 YFSETQ. The chain's CDR3 is CASSLVADNYGYTF. In DNA form, the CDR3 reads TGCGCCAGCAGCTTGGTGGCGGACAACTATGGCTACACCTTC. Full variable domain (rest looked up from reference TRBV5-1 and TRBJ1-2): KAGVTQTPRYLIKTRGQQVTLSCSPISGHRSVSWYQQTPGQGLQFLFEYFSETQRNKGNFPGRFSGRQFSNSRSEMNVSTLELGDSALYLCASSLVADNYGYTFGSGTRLTVV.

V usage is TRBV29-1 and J usage is TRBJ2-3; 10 positions match TRBD2. Looked up from germline, CDR1 is SQVTM and CDR2 is ANQGSEA. This CDR3 has 14 residues. V shed 7 bases, J shed 4 bases, and the junction held 8 bases outside the gene matches. As DNA, the CDR3 is TGCAGCGCCTTTAAAGCGGGAGGGTCAGATACGCAGTATTTT. It specifies CSAFKAGGSDTQYF.

In regard to this clonotype: A read error may explain this, as a much larger clone is one base away. Because the CDR3 is missing its conserved closing phenylalanine or tryptophan, this is likely a read error. J is TRBJ2-1 and V is TRBV19, with TRBD1 identical over 10 bases. J gave up 6 bases and V 7 bases, and 12 bases lay outside the gene matches. Germline-derived CDR1 and CDR2 are LNHDA and SQIVND (reference sequence). The CDR3 totals 16 residues. In DNA, the CDR3 is TGTGCCAGTACCAGTGACAGGGGGCTGGTTGGCAATGAGCAGTTCTCC. As protein: CASTSDRGLVGNEQFS.

There are many counts of this clonotype. The chain is built from TRBV10-3 and TRBJ2-7; D might be TRBD2 (5 bases). This CDR3 spans 14 amino acids. Germline CDR1 ENHRY, CDR2 SYGVKD. Deletions cut 5 bases from V and 6 bases from J, with 17 bases between. The CDR3 region is CAISSSAGPFEQYF. CDR3 sequence (DNA): TGTGCCATCAGTTCGTCGGCGGGCCCTTTCGAGCAGTACTTC.

This clonotype was found a few times. The CDR3 nucleotides read TGTGCCAGCAGTTTACCCAGGACAGGAGGCACAGATACGCAGTATTTT. It specifies CASSLPRTGGTDTQYF. This chain joins TRBV6-2 or TRBV6-3 and TRBJ2-3; TRBD1 agrees at 7 bases. V trimming: 4 bases; J trimming: 1 base; junction bases outside the gene matches: 8. Germline CDR1 is MNHEY and CDR2 is SVGEGT. The CDR3 contains 16 residues.

This rearrangement joins TRBV20-1 to TRBJ2-3; the match to TRBD2 covers 7 bases. J gave up 1 base and V 6 bases, and 16 bases lay outside the gene matches. The CDR3 has 17 amino acids. CDR1 is DFQATT, CDR2 SNEGSKA, per germline (reference sequence). CDR3 bases: TGCAGTGCCTGGAGTGTACTTGCGGGAGAAGGCACAGATACGCAGTATTTT. This translates into CSAWSVLAGEGTDTQYF.

This rearrangement joins TRBV25-1 to TRBJ1-5; TRBD1 matches 8 bases. Germline trimming cut 3 bases from V and 2 bases from J; bases unmatched to any gene: 6. Germline V lookup: CDR1 MGHDK, CDR2 SYGVNS. The CDR3 contains 16 residues. The DNA for the CDR3 is TGTGCCAGCAGTGAGACACAGGGGGTGGGCAATCAGCCCCAGCATTTT. Its protein product is CASSETQGVGNQPQHF.

As for this clonotype: One end of the junction fails to match germline, which may point to a read error. The gene calls are TRBV5-1 and TRBJ2-1; 10 bases map to TRBD2. This CDR3 spans 15 amino acids. Germline V gene lookup returns CDR1 SGHRS and CDR2 YFSETQ. The CDR3 is CASGLRLAGINEQFF. The CDR3 DNA reads as TGCGCCAGCGGCTTGAGACTAGCGGGTATAAATGAGCAGTTCTTC.

In regard to this clonotype: This may stem from a read error, because a much larger clone lies one nucleotide away. V is TRBV19 and J is TRBJ2-7; 9 bases line up with TRBD1. Germline CDR1 is LNHDA and CDR2 is SQIVND (reference sequence). CDR3 length: 15 amino acids. This CDR3 reads CAGSIGDRDPYEQYF. In DNA, the CDR3 is TGTGCCGGTAGTATAGGGGACAGGGACCCCTACGAGCAGTACTTC.

This clonotype was found a few times. The chain joins TRBV11-1 to TRBJ2-1; weak D call: TRBD2 (9 bases). CDR1 is SGHAT and CDR2 is FQDESV in the germline V gene (reference sequence). This CDR3 contains 18 residues. The V and J ends lost 3 bases and 8 bases respectively, with 26 bases between them. CDR3 amino acids: CASSFGRGRRGGRDEQFF. DNA of the CDR3: TGTGCCAGCAGCTTCGGCAGGGGGCGGCGGGGGGGCCGGGATGAGCAGTTCTTC.

With respect to this clonotype: This may stem from a read error, because a much larger clone lies one nucleotide away. The rearrangement joins TRBV7-2 to TRBJ2-3, with D unresolved. Per germline, CDR1 SGHTA and CDR2 FQGNSA. CDR3 size: 13 residues. The CDR3 DNA reads as TGTGCCAGCGGCTTACGAGTTTCAGATACGCAGTATTTT. The encoded protein is CASGLRVSDTQYF. Variable domain in full (rest from reference TRBV7-2 and TRBJ2-3): GAGVSQSPSNKVTEKGKDVELRCDPISGHTALYWYRQSLGQGLEFLIYFQGNSAPDKSGLPSDRFSAERTGGSVSTLTIQRTQQEDSAVYLCASGLRVSDTQYFGPGTRLTVL.

The V call is TRBV24-1, the J call TRBJ2-5, with D possibly matching TRBD2 (6 bases). The CDR3 loop spans 16 amino acids. V was cut by 3 bases and J by 5 bases, with 18 bases left in between. Germline V gene lookup returns CDR1 KGHDR and CDR2 SFDVKD. The CDR3 sequence is CATSDPSLGGSETQYF. Here the CDR3 DNA reads TGTGCCACCAGTGATCCCTCCCTGGGGGGTTCGGAGACCCAGTACTTC.

V gene TRBV6-2 or TRBV6-3 combines with J gene TRBJ2-1; possible D gene TRBD1, 5 bases. CDR1 MNHEY and CDR2 SVGEGT come from the germline V gene. The CDR3 has 13 amino acids. The V gene lost 10 bases and the J gene lost 0 bases, with 10 bases spanning the gap. CDR3 residues: CAIQGSSYNEQFF. The CDR3 DNA sequence: TGTGCCATCCAGGGTAGCTCCTACAATGAGCAGTTCTTC.

This clonotype was found many times. V and J are TRBV12-3 or TRBV12-4 and TRBJ2-2; TRBD1 matches at 7 bases. The ends lost 7 bases at V and 2 bases at J; junction bases unmatched: 4. This CDR3 has 14 amino acids. CDR3 nucleotide sequence: TGTGCCAGCACCCGGGACAGTAACACCGGGGAGCTGTTTTTT. Protein product: CASTRDSNTGELFF.

The table lists this clonotype with many counts. V is TRBV12-3 or TRBV12-4 and J is TRBJ1-4; D might be TRBD1 (5 bases). This CDR3 region has 15 residues. V was pared by 1 base and J by 7 bases, with 13 bases between. Here the CDR3 reads CASSLGTGLREKLFF. In DNA form, the CDR3 reads TGTGCCAGCAGTTTAGGGACGGGGCTCCGTGAAAAACTGTTTTTT.

The chain is built from TRBV27 and TRBJ2-7; the D gene is possibly TRBD1 (6 bases). This CDR3 contains 13 residues. Germline CDR1 MNHEY, CDR2 SMNVEV (reference sequence). Trimming pared 6 bases from V and 7 bases from J, leaving 16 bases between. The CDR3 is CASSLDRIGEQYF. The DNA for the CDR3 is TGTGCCAGCAGCTTAGACAGGATAGGGGAGCAGTACTTC.

This clonotype was observed many times. This sequence joins TRBV20-1 and TRBJ1-6, with 8 bases fitting TRBD1. V lost 2 bases and J lost 3; bases outside the gene matches: 6. The germline V gene has CDR1 DFQATT and CDR2 SNEGSKA (reference sequence). The CDR3 sequence is 16 residues long. The CDR3 reads CSARQRTGHYNSPLHF. The CDR3 bases are TGCAGTGCTAGACAACGGACAGGGCACTATAATTCACCCCTCCACTTT.

The CDR3 sequence: CASSQGTSGELFF. As DNA, the CDR3 is TGTGCCAGCAGCCAGGGGACTAGCGGGGAGCTGTTTTTT. The chain carries TRBV7-2 and TRBJ2-2, with 8 bases matching TRBD2. CDR1 and CDR2 (germline): SGHTA, FQGNSA. V lost 5 bases and J lost 7; bases outside the gene matches: 3. The CDR3 contains 13 residues.

This clonotype was seen many times. The rearrangement links TRBV5-5 to TRBJ2-5, with 13 bases that match TRBD2. The CDR3 totals 16 residues. Per germline, CDR1 SGHKS and CDR2 YYEKEE (reference sequence). The V and J ends lost 1 base and 5 bases, in that order; junction bases with no gene match: 5. The CDR3 reads CASSLTSGGAGETQYF. DNA of the CDR3: TGTGCCAGCAGCTTGACTAGCGGGGGGGCCGGTGAGACCCAGTACTTC.

On this clonotype: An end of the junction does not agree with germline; a read error may underlie this. This chain joins TRBV10-3 and TRBJ2-6, with 11 positions matching TRBD1. Germline V lookup: CDR1 ENHRY, CDR2 SYGVKD. The CDR3 is 19 residues long. The CDR3 nucleotides are TGTGCCAGCAGTTACACCCGGACAGGGGGCGGCTATGGGGCCAACGTCCTGACTTTC. It encodes CASSYTRTGGGYGANVLTF.

This clonotype turned up a few times. It may be a read error: a sequence one base away is much more abundant. The CDR3 nucleotides read TGTGCCAGCAGTAGCAACACAGGGTCGGGCTACACCTTC. The encoded protein is CASSSNTGSGYTF. The rearrangement uses TRBV12-3 or TRBV12-4 and TRBJ1-2; D might be TRBD1 (6 bases). V lost 5 bases and J 8 bases, leaving 15 bases between the germline ends. The CDR3 is made up of 13 amino acids.

The table lists this clonotype with many counts. This rearrangement joins TRBV6-6 to TRBJ1-6; D possibly corresponds to TRBD1 (5 bases). Germline V gene sequence: CDR1 MNHNY, CDR2 SVGAGI (reference sequence). The V gene lost 4 bases and the J gene lost 9 bases, with 10 bases spanning the gap. The CDR3 runs to 13 residues. The DNA of the CDR3 is TGTGCCAGCAGTTGGTCGGGGGGTTCACCCCTCCACTTT. Translating gives CASSWSGGSPLHF.

This clonotype has more than one count but fewer than ten. One end of the junction is discordant with germline, which a read error may explain. The V gene is TRBV6-5, the J gene TRBJ2-3; the D gene is possibly TRBD2 (6 bases). The CDR3 contains 15 residues. Germline V gives CDR1 MNHEY, CDR2 SVGAGI. DNA for the CDR3: TGTGCCAGCAGTCACTCGGCGGGAAGCACAGATACGCAGTATTTT. Amino acid sequence: CASSHSAGSTDTQYF.

This clonotype occurred many times. CDR3 sequence (DNA): TGTGCCAGCAGCGGGGACAGAGGGGTTTCCTATGGCTACACCTTC. It codes for CASSGDRGVSYGYTF. The rearrangement links TRBV11-2 to TRBJ1-2; TRBD1 agrees at 7 bases. Per the germline V gene, CDR1 is SGHAT and CDR2 is FQNNGV. The CDR3 is 15 amino acids. V gave up 5 bases and J gave up 4 bases; unmatched junction bases: 10.

The rearrangement links TRBV24-1 to TRBJ2-5, with 14 bases fitting TRBD2. Looked up from germline, CDR1 is KGHDR and CDR2 is SFDVKD. This CDR3 comprises 15 residues. V shed 11 bases, J shed 5 bases, and the junction held 9 bases outside the gene matches. The CDR3 DNA follows: TGTGCCAGCAGGACCGGGACTAGCGGGAGCGAGACCCAGTACTTC. Translated, it gives CASRTGTSGSETQYF.

CDR3 sequence: CASSLVSADTQYF. The CDR3 DNA reads TGTGCCAGCAGCTTAGTAAGTGCAGATACGCAGTATTTT. The chain recombines TRBV7-9 with TRBJ2-3; D is unresolved. The V end lost 1 base, the J end lost 4 bases, and 6 bases lay between the germline ends. The CDR3 sequence is 13 residues long. CDR1 is SEHNR and CDR2 is FQNEAQ in the germline V gene (reference sequence).

This clonotype appeared many times. The chain recombines TRBV5-5 with TRBJ2-2, with 7 nucleotides matching TRBD1. The germline CDR1 and CDR2 sequences are SGHKS and YYEKEE (reference sequence). The CDR3 consists of 16 residues. V shed 4 bases and J 1 base; nucleotides not matched to a gene: 7. The DNA of the CDR3 is TGTGCCAGCAGCCCACAGGGGCAAAAGAACACCGGGGAGCTGTTTTTT. Translating it yields CASSPQGQKNTGELFF.

The chain links TRBV25-1 to TRBJ2-7; possibly TRBD1 for D (6 bases). The CDR3 loop spans 12 amino acids. V shed 5 bases and J shed 7 bases, with 12 bases lying between them. The V gene's germline CDR1 is MGHDK and CDR2 SYGVNS. CDR3 sequence (DNA): TGTGCCAGCAGTCCTACAGGGAGAGAGCAGTACTTC. Translating it yields CASSPTGREQYF.

This clonotype came up many times. The chain joins TRBV2 to TRBJ2-2, with TRBD2 as a possible D gene (7 bases). The CDR3 has 15 residues. Trimming took 4 bases from V and 3 from J, leaving 12 bases between them. Germline V gene data show CDR1 as SNHLY and CDR2 as FYNNEI. The CDR3, as DNA: TGTGCCAGCAGTGGAAAGGGGGGGGACACCGGGGAGCTGTTTTTT. Translated: CASSGKGGDTGELFF. Based on the CDR3 plus reference TRBV2 and TRBJ2-2, the full variable domain is EPEVTQTPSHQVTQMGQEVILRCVPISNHLYFYWYRQILGQKVEFLVSFYNNEISEKSEIFDDQFSVERPDGSNFTLKIRSTKLEDSAMYFCASSGKGGDTGELFFGEGSRLTVL.

This clonotype was detected ten times or more. The chain carries TRBV20-1 and TRBJ2-3; no clear D. CDR1 DFQATT and CDR2 SNEGSKA come from the germline V gene (reference sequence). The CDR3 contains 16 residues. The V end lost 2 bases, the J end lost 0 bases, and 15 bases lay between the germline ends. The CDR3 loop reads CSARFFARTSTDTQYF. CDR3 in DNA: TGCAGTGCTAGATTTTTTGCCCGTACTAGCACAGATACGCAGTATTTT.

This clonotype came up many times. The chain recombines TRBV20-1 with TRBJ2-7; 8 bases align to TRBD1. Germline CDR1 and CDR2: DFQATT and SNEGSKA (reference sequence). This CDR3 contains 15 residues. Losses at the gene ends were 3 bases for V and 2 bases for J; bases not matched to a gene: 9. The CDR3 DNA is TGCAGTGCTAGGTCGGACAGGGAATCCCCCTACGAGCAGTACTTC. As protein: CSARSDRESPYEQYF.